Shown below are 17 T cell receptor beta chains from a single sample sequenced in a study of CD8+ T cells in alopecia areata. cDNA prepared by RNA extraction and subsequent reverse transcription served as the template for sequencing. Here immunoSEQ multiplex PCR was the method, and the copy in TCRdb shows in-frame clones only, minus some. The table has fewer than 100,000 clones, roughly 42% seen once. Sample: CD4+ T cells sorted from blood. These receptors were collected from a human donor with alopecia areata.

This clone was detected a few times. In nucleotides, the CDR3 is TGTGCCAGCTCACCGGCGGAGATCACAGATACGCAGTATTTT. It is translated as CASSPAEITDTQYF. The chain has TRBV18 and TRBJ2-3; unclear D gene. V was cut by 3 bases and J by 2 bases, with 9 bases left in between. The CDR3 length is 14 residues. The germline CDR1 and CDR2 sequences are KGHSH and LQKENI.

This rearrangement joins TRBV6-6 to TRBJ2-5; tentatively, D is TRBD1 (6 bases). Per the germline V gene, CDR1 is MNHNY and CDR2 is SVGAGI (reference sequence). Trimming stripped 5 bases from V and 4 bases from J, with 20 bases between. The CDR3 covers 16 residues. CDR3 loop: CASSLTIQGVGETQYF. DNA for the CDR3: TGTGCCAGCAGTCTCACCATACAGGGCGTTGGAGAGACCCAGTACTTC.

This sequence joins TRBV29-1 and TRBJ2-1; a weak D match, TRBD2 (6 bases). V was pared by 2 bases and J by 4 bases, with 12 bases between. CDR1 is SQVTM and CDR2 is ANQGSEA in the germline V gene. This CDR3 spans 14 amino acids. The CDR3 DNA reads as TGCAGCGTTGAACCACGGGAGCTATACAATGAGCAGTTCTTC. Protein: CSVEPRELYNEQFF.

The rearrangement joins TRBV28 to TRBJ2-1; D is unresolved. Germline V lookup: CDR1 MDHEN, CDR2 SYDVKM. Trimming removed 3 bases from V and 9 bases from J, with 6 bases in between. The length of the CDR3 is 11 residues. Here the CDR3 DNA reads TGTGCCAGCAGTTTCTCACTTGAGCAGTTCTTC. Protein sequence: CASSFSLEQFF.

CDR3 nucleotide sequence: TGTGCCAGCAGCCTCCCTACAGGGGGACCTTACAATGAGCAGTTCTTC. Encoded protein: CASSLPTGGPYNEQFF. The chain combines TRBV5-6 with TRBJ2-1; 8 nucleotides line up with TRBD1. Germline CDR1 and CDR2: SGHDT and YYEEEE. The CDR3 contains 16 residues. J was trimmed by 4 bases and V by 4 bases; bases with no gene match: 10.

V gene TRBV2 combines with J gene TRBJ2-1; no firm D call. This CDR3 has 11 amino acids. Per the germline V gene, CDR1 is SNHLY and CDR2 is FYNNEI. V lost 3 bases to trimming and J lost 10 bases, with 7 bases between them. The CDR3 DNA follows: TGTGCCAGCAGTGAGGCCTTAGAGCAGTTCTTC. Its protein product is CASSEALEQFF.

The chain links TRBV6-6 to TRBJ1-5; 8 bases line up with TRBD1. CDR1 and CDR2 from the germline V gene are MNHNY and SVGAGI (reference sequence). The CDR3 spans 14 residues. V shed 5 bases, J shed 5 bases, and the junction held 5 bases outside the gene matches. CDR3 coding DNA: TGTGCCAGCAGTCCGGACAGGGAGTATCAGCCCCAGCATTTT. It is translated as CASSPDREYQPQHF.

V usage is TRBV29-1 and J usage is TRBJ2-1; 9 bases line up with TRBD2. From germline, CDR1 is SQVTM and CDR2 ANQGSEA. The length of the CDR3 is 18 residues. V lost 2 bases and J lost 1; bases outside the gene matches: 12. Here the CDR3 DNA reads TGCAGCGTTGAACCTCTCGCGGGGGGGCCGGGTTCCTACAATGAGCAGTTCTTC. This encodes CSVEPLAGGPGSYNEQFF.

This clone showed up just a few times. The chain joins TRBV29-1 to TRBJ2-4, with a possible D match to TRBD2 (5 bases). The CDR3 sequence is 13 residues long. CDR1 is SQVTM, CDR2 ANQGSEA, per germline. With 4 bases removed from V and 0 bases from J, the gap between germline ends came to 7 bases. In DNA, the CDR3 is TGCAGCGTTGCTGGACTAGCCAAAAACATTCAGTACTTC. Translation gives CSVAGLAKNIQYF.

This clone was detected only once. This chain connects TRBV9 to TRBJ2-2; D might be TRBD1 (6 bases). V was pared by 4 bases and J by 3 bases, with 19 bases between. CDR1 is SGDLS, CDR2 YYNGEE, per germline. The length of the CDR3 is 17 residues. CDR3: CASSPRRGGTHTGELFF. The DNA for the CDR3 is TGTGCCAGCAGCCCACGAAGGGGTGGGACACACACCGGGGAGCTGTTTTTT.

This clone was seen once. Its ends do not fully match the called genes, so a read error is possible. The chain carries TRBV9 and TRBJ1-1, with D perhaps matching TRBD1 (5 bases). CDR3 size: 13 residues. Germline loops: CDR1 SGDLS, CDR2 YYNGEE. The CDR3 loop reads CASSDQAGDALSF. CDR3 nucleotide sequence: TGTGCCAGCAGCGACCAGGCTGGGGACGCGCTTTCTTTT.

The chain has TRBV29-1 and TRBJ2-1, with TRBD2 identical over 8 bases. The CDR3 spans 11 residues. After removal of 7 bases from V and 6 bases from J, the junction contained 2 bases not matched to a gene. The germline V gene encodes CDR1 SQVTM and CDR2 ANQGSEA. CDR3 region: CSAGLANEQFF. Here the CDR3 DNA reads TGCAGCGCCGGACTAGCCAATGAGCAGTTCTTC.

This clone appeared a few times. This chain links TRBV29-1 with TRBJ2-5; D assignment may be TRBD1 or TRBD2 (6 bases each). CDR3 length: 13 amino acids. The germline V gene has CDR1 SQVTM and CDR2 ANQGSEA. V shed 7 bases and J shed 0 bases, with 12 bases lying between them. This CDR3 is CSAEGGNQETQYF. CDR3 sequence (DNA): TGCAGCGCCGAGGGGGGAAACCAAGAGACCCAGTACTTC.

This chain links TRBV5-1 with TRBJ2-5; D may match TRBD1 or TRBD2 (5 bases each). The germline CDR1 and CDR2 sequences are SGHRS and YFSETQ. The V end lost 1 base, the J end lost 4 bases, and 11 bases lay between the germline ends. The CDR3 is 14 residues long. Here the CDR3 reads CASSLMGPRETQYF. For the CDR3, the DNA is TGCGCCAGCAGCTTGATGGGACCCCGAGAGACCCAGTACTTC.

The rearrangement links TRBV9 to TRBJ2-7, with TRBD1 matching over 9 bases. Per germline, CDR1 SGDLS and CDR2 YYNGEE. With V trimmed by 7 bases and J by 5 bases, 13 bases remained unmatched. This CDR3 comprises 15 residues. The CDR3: CASRIRDRVWDEQYF. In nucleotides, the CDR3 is TGTGCCAGCCGCATCCGGGACAGGGTCTGGGACGAGCAGTACTTC.

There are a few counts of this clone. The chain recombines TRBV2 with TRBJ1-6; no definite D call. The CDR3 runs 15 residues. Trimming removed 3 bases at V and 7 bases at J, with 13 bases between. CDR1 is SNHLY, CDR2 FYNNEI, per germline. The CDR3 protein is CASSDGPGRNSPLHF. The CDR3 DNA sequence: TGTGCCAGCAGTGATGGTCCCGGAAGGAATTCACCCCTCCACTTT. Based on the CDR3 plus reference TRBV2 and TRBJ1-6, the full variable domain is EPEVTQTPSHQVTQMGQEVILRCVPISNHLYFYWYRQILGQKVEFLVSFYNNEISEKSEIFDDQFSVERPDGSNFTLKIRSTKLEDSAMYFCASSDGPGRNSPLHFGNGTRLTVT.

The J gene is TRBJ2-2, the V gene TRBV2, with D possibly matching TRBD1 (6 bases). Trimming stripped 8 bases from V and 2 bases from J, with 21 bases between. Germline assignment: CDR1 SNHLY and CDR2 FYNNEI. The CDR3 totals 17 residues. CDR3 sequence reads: CASGTGTKKNNTGELFF. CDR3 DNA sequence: TGTGCCAGCGGTACCGGGACAAAGAAGAATAACACCGGGGAGCTGTTTTTT.